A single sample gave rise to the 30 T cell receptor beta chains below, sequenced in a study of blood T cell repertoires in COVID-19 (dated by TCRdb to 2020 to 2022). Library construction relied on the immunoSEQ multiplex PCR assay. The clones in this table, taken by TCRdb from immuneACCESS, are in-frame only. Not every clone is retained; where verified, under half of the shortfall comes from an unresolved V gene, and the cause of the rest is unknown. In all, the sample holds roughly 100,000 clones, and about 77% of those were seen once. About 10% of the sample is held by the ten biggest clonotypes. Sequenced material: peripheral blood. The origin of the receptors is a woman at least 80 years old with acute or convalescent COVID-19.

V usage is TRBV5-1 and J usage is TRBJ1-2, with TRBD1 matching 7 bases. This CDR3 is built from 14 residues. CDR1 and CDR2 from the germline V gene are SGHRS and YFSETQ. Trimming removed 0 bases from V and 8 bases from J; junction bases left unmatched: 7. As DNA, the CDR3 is TGCGCCAGCAGCTTGGGACAGGGAAGTTGGGGCTACACCTTC. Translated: CASSLGQGSWGYTF. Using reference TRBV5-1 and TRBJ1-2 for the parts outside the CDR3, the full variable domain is KAGVTQTPRYLIKTRGQQVTLSCSPISGHRSVSWYQQTPGQGLQFLFEYFSETQRNKGNFPGRFSGRQFSNSRSEMNVSTLELGDSALYLCASSLGQGSWGYTFGSGTRLTVV.

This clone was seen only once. DNA of the CDR3: TGTGCCAGCAGCCACGGACAGTTTGGCTACACCTTC. Its translation is CASSHGQFGYTF. The chain joins TRBV9 to TRBJ1-2; a weak D match, TRBD1 (6 bases). The CDR3 totals 12 residues. Germline V gene data show CDR1 as SGDLS and CDR2 as YYNGEE. Between the trimmed V and J ends, which lost 4 bases and 7 bases, there was a span of 11 bases. Filled out from reference TRBV9 and TRBJ1-2, the complete variable domain reads DSGVTQTPKHLITATGQRVTLRCSPRSGDLSVYWYQQSLDQGLQFLIQYYNGEERAKGNILERFSAQQFPDLHSELNLSSLELGDSALYFCASSHGQFGYTFGSGTRLTVV.

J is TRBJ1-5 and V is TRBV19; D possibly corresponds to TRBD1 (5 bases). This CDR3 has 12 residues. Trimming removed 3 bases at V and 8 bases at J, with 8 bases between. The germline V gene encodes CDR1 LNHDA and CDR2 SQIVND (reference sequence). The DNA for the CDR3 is TGTGCCAGTAGTATTGGGGGGAAGCCCCAGCATTTT. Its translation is CASSIGGKPQHF.

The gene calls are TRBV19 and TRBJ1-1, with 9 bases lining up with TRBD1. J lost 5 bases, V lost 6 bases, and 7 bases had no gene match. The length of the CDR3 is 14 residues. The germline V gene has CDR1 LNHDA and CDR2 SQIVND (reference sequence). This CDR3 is CASRGDRVVTEAFF. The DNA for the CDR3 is TGTGCCAGTAGAGGGGACAGGGTGGTGACTGAAGCTTTCTTT.

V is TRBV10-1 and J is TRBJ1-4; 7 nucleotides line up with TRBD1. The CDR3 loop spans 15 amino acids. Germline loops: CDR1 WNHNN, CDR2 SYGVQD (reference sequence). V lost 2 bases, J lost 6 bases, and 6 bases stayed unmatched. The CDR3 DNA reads TGCGCCAGCAGTGAGGGGACAGCTCGGCATGAAAAACTGTTTTTT. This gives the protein CASSEGTARHEKLFF.

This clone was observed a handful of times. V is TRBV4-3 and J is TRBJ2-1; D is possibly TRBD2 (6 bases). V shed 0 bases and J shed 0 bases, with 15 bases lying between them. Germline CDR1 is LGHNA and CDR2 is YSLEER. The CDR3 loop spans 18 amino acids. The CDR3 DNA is TGCGCCAGCAGCCAAGATCCTCGGGGGATGAGCTCCTACAATGAGCAGTTCTTC. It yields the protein CASSQDPRGMSSYNEQFF.

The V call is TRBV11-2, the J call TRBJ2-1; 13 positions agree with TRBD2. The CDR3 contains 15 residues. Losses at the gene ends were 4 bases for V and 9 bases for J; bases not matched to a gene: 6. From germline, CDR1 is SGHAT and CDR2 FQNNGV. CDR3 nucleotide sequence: TGTGCCAGCAGCTCAAGGACTAGCGGGAGTGCTGAGCAGTTCTTC. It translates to CASSSRTSGSAEQFF.

The chain's CDR3 is CASSQARGTGELFF. The CDR3 region has the DNA TGTGCCAGCAGCCAAGCACGAGGCACCGGGGAGCTGTTTTTT. The rearrangement uses TRBV4-2 and TRBJ2-2, with D unclear. Germline loops: CDR1 LGHNA, CDR2 YNFKEQ. The CDR3 loop spans 14 amino acids. The germline V and J ends were trimmed by 1 base and 4 bases, with 7 bases remaining between them.

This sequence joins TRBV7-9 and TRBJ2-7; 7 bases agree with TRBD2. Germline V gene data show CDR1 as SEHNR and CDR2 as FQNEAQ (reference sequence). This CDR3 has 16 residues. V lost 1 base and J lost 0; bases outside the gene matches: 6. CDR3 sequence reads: CASSLVASGLSYEQYF. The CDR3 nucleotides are TGTGCCAGCAGCTTAGTGGCTAGCGGACTCTCCTACGAGCAGTACTTC. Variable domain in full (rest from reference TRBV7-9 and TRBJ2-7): DTGVSQNPRHKITKRGQNVTFRCDPISEHNRLYWYRQTLGQGPEFLTYFQNEAQLEKSRLLSDRFSAERPKGSFSTLEIQRTEQGDSAMYLCASSLVASGLSYEQYFGPGTRLTVT.

CDR3 bases: TGTGCCAGCAGCTTAGGCAGCGGGGGCCTCTATGGCTACACCTTC. Its translation is CASSLGSGGLYGYTF. V is TRBV13 and J is TRBJ1-2; a possible D gene is TRBD1 (6 bases). V was trimmed by 0 bases and J by 4 bases, leaving 12 bases between them. Germline CDR1 reads PRHDT; CDR2 reads FYEKMQ (reference sequence). The CDR3 has 15 residues.

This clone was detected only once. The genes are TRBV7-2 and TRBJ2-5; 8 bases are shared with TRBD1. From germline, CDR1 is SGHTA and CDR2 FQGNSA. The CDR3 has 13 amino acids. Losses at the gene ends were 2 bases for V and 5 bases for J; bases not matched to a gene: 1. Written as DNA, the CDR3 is TGTGCCAGCAGCTTAAACAGGGGGGAGACCCAGTACTTC. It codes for CASSLNRGETQYF.

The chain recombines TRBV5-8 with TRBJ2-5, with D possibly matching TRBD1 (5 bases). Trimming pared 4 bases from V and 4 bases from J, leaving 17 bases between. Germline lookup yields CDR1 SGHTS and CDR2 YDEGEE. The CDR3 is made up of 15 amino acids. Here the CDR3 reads CASSPVGQTRETQYF. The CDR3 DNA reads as TGTGCCAGCAGCCCTGTGGGGCAGACCCGAGAGACCCAGTACTTC.

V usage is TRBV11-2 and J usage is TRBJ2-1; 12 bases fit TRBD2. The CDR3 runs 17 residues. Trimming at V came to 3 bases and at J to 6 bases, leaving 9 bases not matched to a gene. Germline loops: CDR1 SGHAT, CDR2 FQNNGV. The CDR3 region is CASSFVLAGGSGNEQFF. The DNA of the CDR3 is TGTGCCAGCAGCTTCGTGCTAGCGGGAGGGTCGGGCAATGAGCAGTTCTTC.

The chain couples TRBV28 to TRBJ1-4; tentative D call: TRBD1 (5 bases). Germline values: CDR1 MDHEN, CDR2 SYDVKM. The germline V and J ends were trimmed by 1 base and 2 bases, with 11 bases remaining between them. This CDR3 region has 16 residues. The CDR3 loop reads CASSLSGAGTNEKLFF. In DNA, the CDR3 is TGTGCCAGCAGTTTATCTGGGGCCGGGACTAATGAAAAACTGTTTTTT. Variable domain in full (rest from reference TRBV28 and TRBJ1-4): DVKVTQSSRYLVKRTGEKVFLECVQDMDHENMFWYRQDPGLGLRLIYFSYDVKMKEKGDIPEGYSVSREKKERFSLILESASTNQTSMYLCASSLSGAGTNEKLFFGSGTQLSVL.

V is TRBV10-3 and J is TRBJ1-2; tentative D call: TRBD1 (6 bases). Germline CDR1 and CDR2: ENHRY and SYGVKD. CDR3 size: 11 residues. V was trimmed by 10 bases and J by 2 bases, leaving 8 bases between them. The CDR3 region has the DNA TGTGCCACGCAGGGGAACTATGGCTACACCTTC. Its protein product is CATQGNYGYTF.

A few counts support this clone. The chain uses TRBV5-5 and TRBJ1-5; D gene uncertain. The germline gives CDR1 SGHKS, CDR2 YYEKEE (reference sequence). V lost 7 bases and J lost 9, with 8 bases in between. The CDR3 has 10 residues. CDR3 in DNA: TGTGCCAGCTCCTGGGCGCCCCAGCATTTT. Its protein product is CASSWAPQHF.

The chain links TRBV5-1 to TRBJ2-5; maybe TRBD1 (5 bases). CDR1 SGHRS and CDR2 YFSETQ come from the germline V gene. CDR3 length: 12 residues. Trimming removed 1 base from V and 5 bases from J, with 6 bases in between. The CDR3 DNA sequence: TGCGCCAGCAGCTTGCCAGGGGAGACCCAGTACTTC. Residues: CASSLPGETQYF. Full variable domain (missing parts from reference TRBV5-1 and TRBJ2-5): KAGVTQTPRYLIKTRGQQVTLSCSPISGHRSVSWYQQTPGQGLQFLFEYFSETQRNKGNFPGRFSGRQFSNSRSEMNVSTLELGDSALYLCASSLPGETQYFGPGTRLLVL.

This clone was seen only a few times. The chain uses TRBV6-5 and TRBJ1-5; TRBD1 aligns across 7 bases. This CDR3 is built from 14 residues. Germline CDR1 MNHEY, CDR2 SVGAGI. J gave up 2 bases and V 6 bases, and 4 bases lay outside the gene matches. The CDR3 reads CASSGDRGNQPQHF. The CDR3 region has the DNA TGTGCCAGCAGCGGAGACAGGGGCAATCAGCCCCAGCATTTT.

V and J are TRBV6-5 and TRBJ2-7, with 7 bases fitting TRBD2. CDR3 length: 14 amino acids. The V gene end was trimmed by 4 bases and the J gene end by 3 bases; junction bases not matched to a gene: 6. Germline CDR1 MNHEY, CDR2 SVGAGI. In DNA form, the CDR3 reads TGTGCCAGCAGTTTGTCTAGCGGAGTCTACGAGCAGTACTTC. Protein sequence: CASSLSSGVYEQYF.

The CDR3 DNA reads TGTGCCAGCCAACCGGGACTAGCCTCAAACATTCAGTACTTC. This codes for CASQPGLASNIQYF. This chain connects TRBV3-1 (or the pseudogene TRBV3-2) to TRBJ2-4, with 9 bases matching TRBD2. The germline V gene encodes CDR1 LGHDT and CDR2 YNNKEL (reference sequence). J gave up 6 bases and V 8 bases, and 8 bases lay outside the gene matches. This CDR3 is built from 14 residues.

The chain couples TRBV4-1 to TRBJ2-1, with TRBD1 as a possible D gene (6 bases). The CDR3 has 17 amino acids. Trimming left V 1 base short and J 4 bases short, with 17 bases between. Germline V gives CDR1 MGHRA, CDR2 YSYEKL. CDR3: CASSQGRQVGGYNEQFF. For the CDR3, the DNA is TGCGCCAGCAGCCAAGGTAGACAGGTTGGGGGATACAATGAGCAGTTCTTC.

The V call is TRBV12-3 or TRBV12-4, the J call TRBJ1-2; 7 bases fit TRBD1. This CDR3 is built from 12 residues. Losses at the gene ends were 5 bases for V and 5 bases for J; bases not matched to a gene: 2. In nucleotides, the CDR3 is TGTGCCAGCAGTAAGGGACAGTATGGCTACACCTTC. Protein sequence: CASSKGQYGYTF.

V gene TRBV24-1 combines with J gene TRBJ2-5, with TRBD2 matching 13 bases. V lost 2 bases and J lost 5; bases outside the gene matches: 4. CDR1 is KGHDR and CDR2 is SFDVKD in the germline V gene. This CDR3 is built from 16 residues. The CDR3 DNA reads TGTGCCACCAGTGATTGGGGGACTAGCGGGGTGGAGACCCAGTACTTC. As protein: CATSDWGTSGVETQYF.

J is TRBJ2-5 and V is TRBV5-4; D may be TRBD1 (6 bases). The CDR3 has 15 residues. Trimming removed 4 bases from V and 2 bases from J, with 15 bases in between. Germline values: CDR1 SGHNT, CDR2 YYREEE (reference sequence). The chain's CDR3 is CASSGQGSGQETQYF. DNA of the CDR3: TGTGCCAGCAGCGGCCAGGGGAGTGGGCAAGAGACCCAGTACTTC.

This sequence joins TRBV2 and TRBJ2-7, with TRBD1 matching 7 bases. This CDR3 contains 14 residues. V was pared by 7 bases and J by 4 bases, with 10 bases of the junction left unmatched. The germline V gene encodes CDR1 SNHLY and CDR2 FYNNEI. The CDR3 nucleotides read TGTGCCAGCACCCTAGGGGGCTCCTCGTACGAGCAGTACTTC. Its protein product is CASTLGGSSYEQYF.

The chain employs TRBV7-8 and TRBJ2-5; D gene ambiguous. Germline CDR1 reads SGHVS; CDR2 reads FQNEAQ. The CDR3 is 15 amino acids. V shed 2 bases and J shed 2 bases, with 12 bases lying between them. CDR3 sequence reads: CASSLSIAVQETQYF. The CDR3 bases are TGTGCCAGCAGCTTAAGTATTGCAGTTCAAGAGACCCAGTACTTC.

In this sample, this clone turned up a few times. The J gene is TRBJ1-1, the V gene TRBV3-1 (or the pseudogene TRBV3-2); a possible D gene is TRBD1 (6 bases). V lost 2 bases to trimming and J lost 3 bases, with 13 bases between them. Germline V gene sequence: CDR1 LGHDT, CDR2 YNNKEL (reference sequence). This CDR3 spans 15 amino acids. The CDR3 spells CASSQHRDRDTEAFF. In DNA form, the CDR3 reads TGTGCCAGCAGCCAACACAGGGATCGAGACACTGAAGCTTTCTTT.

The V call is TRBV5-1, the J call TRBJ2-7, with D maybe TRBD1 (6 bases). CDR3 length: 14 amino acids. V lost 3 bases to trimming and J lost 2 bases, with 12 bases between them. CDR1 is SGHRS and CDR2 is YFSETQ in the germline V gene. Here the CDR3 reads CASSSDTGPYEQYF. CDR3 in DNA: TGCGCCAGCAGCTCTGATACAGGGCCCTACGAGCAGTACTTC.

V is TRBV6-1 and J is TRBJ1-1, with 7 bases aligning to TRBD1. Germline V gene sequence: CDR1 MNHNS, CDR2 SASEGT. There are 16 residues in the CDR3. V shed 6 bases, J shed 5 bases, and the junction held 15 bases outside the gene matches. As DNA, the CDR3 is TGTGCCAGCAGAGAAAGGCCAACAGGGGTGGGGACTGAAGCTTTCTTT. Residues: CASRERPTGVGTEAFF.

Here the CDR3 DNA reads TGTGCCAGCTCAATAGACGACGGGAGGAACACTGAAGCTTTCTTT. Its protein is CASSIDDGRNTEAFF. This rearrangement joins TRBV18 to TRBJ1-1; D not resolved. The CDR3 sequence is 15 residues long. Germline-derived CDR1 and CDR2 are KGHSH and LQKENI. V lost 5 bases and J lost 1, with 14 bases in between.